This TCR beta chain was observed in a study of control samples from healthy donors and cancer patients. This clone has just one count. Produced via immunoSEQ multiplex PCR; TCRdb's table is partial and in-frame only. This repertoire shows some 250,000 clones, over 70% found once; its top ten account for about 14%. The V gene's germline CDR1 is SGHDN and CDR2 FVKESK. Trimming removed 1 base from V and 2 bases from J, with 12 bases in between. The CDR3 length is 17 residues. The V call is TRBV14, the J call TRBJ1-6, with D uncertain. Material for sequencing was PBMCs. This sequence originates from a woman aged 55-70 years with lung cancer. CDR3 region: CASSQVSGFAYNSPLHF. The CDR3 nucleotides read TGTGCCAGCAGCCAAGTTTCCGGGTTCGCCTATAATTCACCCCTCCACTTT.